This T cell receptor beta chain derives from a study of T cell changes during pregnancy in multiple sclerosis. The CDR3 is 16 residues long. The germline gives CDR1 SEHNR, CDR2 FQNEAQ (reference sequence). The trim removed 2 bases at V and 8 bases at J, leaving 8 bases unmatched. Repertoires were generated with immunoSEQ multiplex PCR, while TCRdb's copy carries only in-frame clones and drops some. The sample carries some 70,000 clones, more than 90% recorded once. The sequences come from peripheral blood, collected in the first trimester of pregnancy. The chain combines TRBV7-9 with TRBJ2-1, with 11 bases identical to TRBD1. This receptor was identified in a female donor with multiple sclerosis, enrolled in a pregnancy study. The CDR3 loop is CASSLSVGQGAYEQFF. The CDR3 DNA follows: TGTGCCAGCAGCTTAAGTGTAGGACAGGGGGCCTATGAGCAGTTCTTC.